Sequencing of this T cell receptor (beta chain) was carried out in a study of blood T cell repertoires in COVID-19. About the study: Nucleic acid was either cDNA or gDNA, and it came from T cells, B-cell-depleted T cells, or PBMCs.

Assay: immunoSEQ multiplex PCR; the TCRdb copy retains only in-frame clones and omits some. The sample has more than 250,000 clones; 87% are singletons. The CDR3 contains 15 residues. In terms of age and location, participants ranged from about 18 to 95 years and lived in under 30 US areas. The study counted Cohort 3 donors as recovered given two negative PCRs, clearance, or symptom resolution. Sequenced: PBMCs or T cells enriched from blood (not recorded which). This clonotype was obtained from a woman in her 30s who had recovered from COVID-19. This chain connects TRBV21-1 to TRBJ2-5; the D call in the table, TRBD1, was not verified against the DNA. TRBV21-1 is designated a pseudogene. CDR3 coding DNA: TGTGCCGGCTCCTTAGGGGTGGCGTACCAAGAGACCCAGTACTTC. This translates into CAGSLGVAYQETQYF.